This entry is about one TCR beta chain. Sequencing was performed with immunoSEQ multiplex PCR; in TCRdb, only in-frame clones are kept and a portion is missing. The data contain about 220,000 clones, approximately 82% of them singletons. The data derive from a study of blood T cell repertoires in COVID-19. Germline assignment: CDR1 SGDLS and CDR2 YYNGEE. The V end was cut by 4 bases, the J end by 13 bases, with 14 bases between. The CDR3 spans 12 residues. This sequence originates from an elderly woman with acute or convalescent COVID-19. The sequenced sample was peripheral blood. The genes are TRBV9 and TRBJ1-4, with D unresolved. CDR3 DNA sequence: TGTGCCAGCAGCCTCGGGGAGGGTGGACTGTTTTTT. It encodes CASSLGEGGLFF.